This T cell receptor beta chain was documented in a study of blood T cell repertoires in COVID-19. Overall study: Sites across the United States, Italy and Spain contributed samples from acute and convalescent COVID-19. The cDNA or gDNA used as material had been derived from T cells, B-cell-depleted T cells, or PBMCs.

From germline, CDR1 is SGHNT and CDR2 YYREEE (reference sequence). V lost 2 bases to trimming and J lost 2 bases; unmatched junction nucleotides: 2. The CDR3 length is 16 residues. Authors' analysis steps: Amplification of reference gene primers provided the estimated nucleated cell counts. Clones were sequenced by immunoSEQ multiplex PCR, and TCRdb holds only the in-frame ones, with some missing. From that table come the V and J calls and clone size; the DNA was used to work out D and trimming. This sample has 150,000 to 200,000 clones, with 89% found just once. The clonotype comes from a man in his forties or fifties with acute or convalescent COVID-19. What was sequenced was peripheral blood. The chain uses TRBV5-4 and TRBJ2-1; 12 bases map to TRBD2. The CDR3 reads CASSFTSGGPYNEQFF. In nucleotides, the CDR3 is TGTGCCAGCAGCTTCACTAGCGGGGGGCCCTACAATGAGCAGTTCTTC.